The 10 T cell receptor beta chains below come from one sample, sequenced in a study of shared clonotypes between healthy human individuals. TCRdb's table, derived via immunoSEQ multiplex PCR, lists solely in-frame clones and lacks some. The sample consists of 2 million to 2.5 million clones, approximately 90% of them appearing once. The material sequenced was naive CD4+ T cells from PBMCs. Documented subset: CD45RA+ positively selected. The source is a man between 18 and 35 years old in good health. Some clones in this sample may be carry-over from other donors' samples.

The V and J genes are TRBV6-5 and TRBJ1-5; possibly TRBD1 for D (5 bases). The CDR3 runs to 14 residues. V lost 5 bases and J lost 7, with 15 bases in between. Germline CDR1 reads MNHEY; CDR2 reads SVGAGI. CDR3 loop: CASSAQGLSQPQHF. DNA for the CDR3: TGTGCCAGCAGTGCCCAGGGTTTAAGCCAGCCCCAGCATTTT.

The V call is TRBV19, the J call TRBJ1-2, with 7 bases that match TRBD1. Germline values: CDR1 LNHDA, CDR2 SQIVND (reference sequence). V gave up 4 bases and J gave up 2 bases; unmatched junction bases: 7. This CDR3 has 15 amino acids. CDR3 residues: CASSKWDSPNYGYTF. CDR3 DNA sequence: TGTGCCAGTAGTAAATGGGACAGCCCCAACTATGGCTACACCTTC.

J is TRBJ2-4 and V is TRBV7-2; weak D call: TRBD1 (6 bases). Germline CDR1 is SGHTA and CDR2 is FQGNSA. The V gene lost 2 bases and the J gene lost 0 bases, with 17 bases spanning the gap. There are 18 residues in the CDR3. The CDR3 DNA is TGTGCCAGCAGCTTATCACAGGGCTCCGATCCAGCCAAAAACATTCAGTACTTC. Its translation is CASSLSQGSDPAKNIQYF.

In the case of this clone: Other DNA sequences in this specimen translate into the identical CDR3. This chain uses TRBV6-1 with TRBJ1-4, with D unclear. Between the trimmed V and J ends, which lost 1 base and 1 base, there was a span of 4 bases. CDR1 is MNHNS and CDR2 is SASEGT in the germline V gene. The CDR3 spans 14 residues. The CDR3 loop is CASSEGLTNEKLFF. The DNA for the CDR3 is TGTGCCAGCAGTGAAGGGTTAACTAATGAAAAACTGTTTTTT.

The chain carries TRBV27 and TRBJ2-7; 10 nucleotides align to TRBD1. CDR3 length equals 14 residues. The V and J ends lost 5 bases and 4 bases, in that order; junction bases with no gene match: 5. CDR1 is MNHEY and CDR2 is SMNVEV in the germline V gene (reference sequence). The CDR3 sequence: CASSTTGGSYEQYF. As DNA, the CDR3 is TGTGCCAGCAGTACGACAGGGGGCTCGTACGAGCAGTACTTC.

The J gene is TRBJ1-1, the V gene TRBV5-1; D gene ambiguous. CDR1 is SGHRS and CDR2 is YFSETQ in the germline V gene. This CDR3 comprises 11 residues. V lost 4 bases to trimming and J lost 13 bases, with 14 bases between them. The CDR3 DNA reads TGCGCCAGCAGCACGACGGGTTTCGTTTTCTTT. It codes for CASSTTGFVFF.

CDR3 DNA sequence: TGTGCCAGCAGCAAAGGTGCCAGCGGGAAGGTTTTAGGCTCCTACGAGCAGTACTTC. The encoded protein is CASSKGASGKVLGSYEQYF. This chain links TRBV21-1 with TRBJ2-7; the DNA was not compared with TRBD2, the D call given in the table. TRBV21-1 is designated a pseudogene. The CDR3 sequence is 19 residues long.

This chain uses TRBV5-1 with TRBJ2-1; 9 nucleotides match TRBD2. Germline loops: CDR1 SGHRS, CDR2 YFSETQ. This CDR3 has 16 amino acids. J lost 6 bases, V lost 2 bases, and 9 bases had no gene match. The CDR3 loop is CASSLLAGPPGNEQFF. In nucleotides, the CDR3 is TGCGCCAGCAGCTTACTAGCGGGTCCCCCAGGCAATGAGCAGTTCTTC.

The chain couples TRBV25-1 to TRBJ2-7; D gene uncertain. Between the trimmed V and J ends, which lost 3 bases and 6 bases, there was a span of 15 bases. From germline, CDR1 is MGHDK and CDR2 SYGVNS. The CDR3 loop spans 14 amino acids. CDR3 DNA sequence: TGTGCCAGCAGTGAGGCTCATTTCCTAAGCGAGCAGTACTTC. Its translation is CASSEAHFLSEQYF.

A word on this clone: The sample contains more than one DNA sequence encoding this CDR3. The V call is TRBV15, the J call TRBJ2-5, with D possibly being TRBD2 (5 bases). Trimming took off 1 base at V and 1 base at J, with 7 bases between the two ends. Per germline, CDR1 LNHNV and CDR2 YYDKDF (reference sequence). The CDR3 extends over 14 amino acids. The CDR3 reads CATSRVSGQETQYF. The DNA of the CDR3 is TGTGCCACCAGCAGAGTGAGCGGCCAAGAGACCCAGTACTTC.